The clone carrying this T cell receptor beta chain was found once. Using immunoSEQ multiplex PCR, the repertoire was profiled, and TCRdb retains in-frame clones only, with some absent. The sample has roughly 77,000 clones, 88% seen once; the top ten hold roughly 5%. This entry belongs to a study of blood T cell repertoires in COVID-19. Study summary: Nucleic acid was either cDNA or gDNA, and it came from T cells, B-cell-depleted T cells, or PBMCs.

Trimming removed 4 bases at V and 0 bases at J, with 11 bases between. Germline CDR1 and CDR2: SGHRS and YFSETQ. The CDR3 totals 15 residues. The sample comprised peripheral blood. This TCR derives from a human donor in a cohort sampled during active COVID-19. The chain couples TRBV5-1 to TRBJ2-4, with D possibly TRBD1 on 6 matching bases. CDR3 nucleotide sequence: TGCGCCAGCAGCGGGGACACCTTAGCCAAAAACATTCAGTACTTC. This gives the protein CASSGDTLAKNIQYF.